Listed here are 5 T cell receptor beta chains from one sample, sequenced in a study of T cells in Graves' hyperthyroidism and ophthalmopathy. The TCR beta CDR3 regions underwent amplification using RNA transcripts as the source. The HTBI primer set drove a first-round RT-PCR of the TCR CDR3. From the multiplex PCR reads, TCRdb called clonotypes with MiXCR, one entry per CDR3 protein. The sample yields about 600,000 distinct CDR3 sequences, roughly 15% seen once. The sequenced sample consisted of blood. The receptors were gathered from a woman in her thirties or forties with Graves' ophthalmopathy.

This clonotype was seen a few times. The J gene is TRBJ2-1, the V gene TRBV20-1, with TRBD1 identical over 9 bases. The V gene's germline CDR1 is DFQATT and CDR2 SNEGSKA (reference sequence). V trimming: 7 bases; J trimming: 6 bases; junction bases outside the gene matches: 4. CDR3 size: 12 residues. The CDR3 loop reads CSVGTGLNEQFF. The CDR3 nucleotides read TGCAGTGTCGGGACAGGGCTCAATGAGCAGTTCTTC.

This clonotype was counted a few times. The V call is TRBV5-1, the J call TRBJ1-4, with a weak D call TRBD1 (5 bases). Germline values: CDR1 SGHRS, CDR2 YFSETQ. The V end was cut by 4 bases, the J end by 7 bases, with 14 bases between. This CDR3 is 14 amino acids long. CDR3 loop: CASSVWGSTEKLFF. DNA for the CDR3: TGCGCCAGCAGCGTCTGGGGGTCAACTGAAAAACTGTTTTTT.

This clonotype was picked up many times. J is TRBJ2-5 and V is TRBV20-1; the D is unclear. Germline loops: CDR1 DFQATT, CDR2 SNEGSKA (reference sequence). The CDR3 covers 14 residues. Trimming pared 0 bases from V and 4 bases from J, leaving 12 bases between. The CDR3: CSARDATSGETQYF. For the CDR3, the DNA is TGCAGTGCTAGAGATGCTACAAGTGGAGAGACCCAGTACTTC.

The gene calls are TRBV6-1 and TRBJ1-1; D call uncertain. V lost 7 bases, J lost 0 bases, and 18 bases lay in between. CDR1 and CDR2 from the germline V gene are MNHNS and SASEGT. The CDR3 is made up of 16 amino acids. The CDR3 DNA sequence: TGTGCCAGCATCGACCCCTTCAGTAGATTGAACACTGAAGCTTTCTTT. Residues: CASIDPFSRLNTEAFF.

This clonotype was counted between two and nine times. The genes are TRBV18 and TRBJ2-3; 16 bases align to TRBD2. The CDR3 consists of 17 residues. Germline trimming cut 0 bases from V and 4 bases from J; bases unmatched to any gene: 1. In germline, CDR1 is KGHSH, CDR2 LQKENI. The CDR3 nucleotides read TGTGCCAGCTCACCACCGGGACTAGCGGGGGGGCCAGATACGCAGTATTTT. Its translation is CASSPPGLAGGPDTQYF.